Presented here are 28 T cell receptor beta chains from one specimen sequenced in a study of beta chain features in type 1 diabetes. Reverse transcription of all isolated RNA meant that expressed TCRB transcripts were sequenced. Clones were read by immunoSEQ multiplex PCR, and TCRdb kept only the in-frame ones, dropping some. The data show about 620,000 clones, with around 16% seen just once and about 0.093% held by the top ten. Input material: naive CD4+ T cells from blood. The receptors were sampled from a man between 18 and 35 years old in good health.

This clone appeared a few times. This chain joins TRBV12-5 and TRBJ2-5, with 9 bases matching TRBD1. This CDR3 is built from 18 residues. CDR1 is LGHNT, CDR2 FRNRAP, per germline. With V trimmed by 0 bases and J by 4 bases, 12 bases remained unmatched. CDR3 in DNA: TGTGCTAGTGGTTTGGTACCCGACGGACAGGGGAGGGCAGAGACCCAGTACTTC. Its protein product is CASGLVPDGQGRAETQYF.

In this sample, this clone turned up a few times. The CDR3 sequence: CASSFNRGGETQYF. The CDR3 bases are TGCGCCAGCAGCTTCAACAGGGGTGGAGAGACCCAGTACTTC. This rearrangement joins TRBV5-1 to TRBJ2-5; TRBD1 matches at 7 bases. V lost 2 bases, J lost 4 bases, and 5 bases stayed unmatched. Per germline, CDR1 SGHRS and CDR2 YFSETQ. CDR3 size: 14 residues.

V is TRBV11-2 and J is TRBJ2-7; TRBD1 aligns across 9 bases. With 3 bases clipped from V and 5 bases from J, the junction kept 5 bases outside the gene matches. Germline V lookup: CDR1 SGHAT, CDR2 FQNNGV. The CDR3 consists of 14 residues. CDR3 nucleotides: TGTGCCAGCAGCTTGGACAGGGGCGTACACGAGCAGTACTTC. It codes for CASSLDRGVHEQYF.

This rearrangement joins TRBV5-1 to TRBJ1-2; TRBD1 agrees at 8 bases. There are 14 residues in the CDR3. V lost 5 bases, J lost 2 bases, and 5 bases stayed unmatched. The germline V gene encodes CDR1 SGHRS and CDR2 YFSETQ. CDR3 DNA sequence: TGCGCCAGCAGGACAGGGGCTCTAAACTATGGCTACACCTTC. This codes for CASRTGALNYGYTF.

The rearrangement links TRBV29-1 to TRBJ2-2; 8 bases line up with TRBD1. CDR3 size: 15 residues. Germline V gene data show CDR1 as SQVTM and CDR2 as ANQGSEA. J lost 7 bases, V lost 1 base, and 8 bases had no gene match. CDR3 amino acids: CSVEGGQGRGGELFF. The CDR3 coding sequence is TGCAGCGTTGAAGGAGGACAGGGTCGAGGCGGGGAGCTGTTTTTT.

This clone was seen a handful of times. The chain carries TRBV18 and TRBJ2-3; weak D call: TRBD1 (5 bases). V lost 3 bases to trimming and J lost 2 bases, with 12 bases between them. Germline CDR1 reads KGHSH; CDR2 reads LQKENI. There are 15 residues in the CDR3. The CDR3 sequence is CASSPGRGPTDTQYF. CDR3 coding DNA: TGTGCCAGCTCACCTGGAAGGGGCCCCACAGATACGCAGTATTTT.

V is TRBV7-6 and J is TRBJ1-2; D uncertain. The CDR3 is 12 residues long. Looked up from germline, CDR1 is SGHVS and CDR2 is FNYEAQ. V gave up 1 base and J gave up 5 bases, with 5 bases separating them. This CDR3 is CASSLGTYGYTF. In DNA, the CDR3 is TGTGCCAGCAGCTTAGGGACGTATGGCTACACCTTC. Filled out from reference TRBV7-6 and TRBJ1-2, the complete variable domain reads GAGVSQSPRYKVTKRGQDVALRCDPISGHVSLYWYRQALGQGPEFLTYFNYEAQQDKSGLPNDRFSAERPEGSISTLTIQRTEQRDSAMYRCASSLGTYGYTFGSGTRLTVV.

The rearrangement joins TRBV28 to TRBJ1-1, with TRBD1 matching 8 bases. With V trimmed by 8 bases and J by 5 bases, 7 bases remained unmatched. CDR3 length equals 13 residues. CDR1 and CDR2 (germline): MDHEN, SYDVKM. The CDR3 protein is CASVQGVETEAFF. As DNA, the CDR3 is TGTGCCAGCGTACAGGGGGTAGAAACTGAAGCTTTCTTT.

This clone was observed a handful of times. The chain combines TRBV7-2 with TRBJ1-4, with D maybe TRBD1 (6 bases). Germline-derived CDR1 and CDR2 are SGHTA and FQGNSA. The CDR3 is made up of 15 amino acids. Trimming took 1 base from V and 4 from J, leaving 10 bases between them. This CDR3 is CASSLGQAYNEKLFF. The DNA for the CDR3 is TGTGCCAGCAGCTTAGGACAGGCTTATAATGAAAAACTGTTTTTT.

The chain employs TRBV30 and TRBJ1-5, with 7 bases matching TRBD1. Germline values: CDR1 GTSNPN, CDR2 SVGIG (reference sequence). The CDR3 is 13 residues long. After removal of 5 bases from V and 2 bases from J, the junction contained 3 bases not matched to a gene. The CDR3 DNA sequence: TGTGCCTGGGATACAGGGGGCAATCAGCCCCAGCATTTT. It is translated as CAWDTGGNQPQHF. Full variable domain (remainder filled in from reference TRBV30 and TRBJ1-5): SQTIHQWPATLVQPVGSPLSLECTVEGTSNPNLYWYRQAAGRGLQLLFYSVGIGQISSEVPQNLSASRPQDRQFILSSKKLLLSDSGFYLCAWDTGGNQPQHFGDGTRLSIL.

This clone occurred a few times. V usage is TRBV29-1 and J usage is TRBJ2-1; 8 positions match TRBD1. CDR1 is SQVTM and CDR2 is ANQGSEA in the germline V gene. The CDR3 has 16 amino acids. V lost 5 bases to trimming and J lost 1 base; unmatched junction nucleotides: 10. CDR3 in amino acids: CSVRGRGQGSYNEQFF. CDR3 coding DNA: TGCAGCGTTCGGGGCAGGGGGCAAGGGTCCTACAATGAGCAGTTCTTC.

This clone showed up just a few times. The genes are TRBV10-3 and TRBJ1-1; tentative D call: TRBD1 (5 bases). The germline V and J ends were trimmed by 0 bases and 3 bases, with 11 bases remaining between them. Germline V lookup: CDR1 ENHRY, CDR2 SYGVKD. The CDR3 has 15 amino acids. CDR3 nucleotides: TGTGCCATCAGTGAGTCGGAGGGGAGGGACACTGAAGCTTTCTTT. Amino acids: CAISESEGRDTEAFF.

This clone occurred a few times. J is TRBJ2-7 and V is TRBV28; D unresolved. This CDR3 is built from 12 residues. V lost 6 bases and J lost 4, with 10 bases in between. Germline CDR1 reads MDHEN; CDR2 reads SYDVKM. The CDR3 region has the DNA TGTGCCAGCAGACAGACAAAATACGAGCAGTACTTC. This codes for CASRQTKYEQYF. The variable domain in full, with the rest retrieved from reference TRBV28 and TRBJ2-7, is DVKVTQSSRYLVKRTGEKVFLECVQDMDHENMFWYRQDPGLGLRLIYFSYDVKMKEKGDIPEGYSVSREKKERFSLILESASTNQTSMYLCASRQTKYEQYFGPGTRLTVT.

This clone was picked up a small number of times. The chain uses TRBV19 and TRBJ2-7; 9 nucleotides agree with TRBD2. The CDR3 has 15 residues. Unmatched junction bases numbered 8, after V lost 7 bases and J lost 1 base. Germline V gene sequence: CDR1 LNHDA, CDR2 SQIVND (reference sequence). The DNA for the CDR3 is TGTGCCAGTAATCCGACTAGCGGTCCTTCCTACGAGCAGTACTTC. This encodes CASNPTSGPSYEQYF.

The chain is built from TRBV15 and TRBJ2-5, with TRBD2 matching over 7 bases. The CDR3 is 14 amino acids. CDR1 and CDR2 (germline): LNHNV, YYDKDF (reference sequence). After removal of 1 base from V and 2 bases from J, the junction contained 1 base not matched to a gene. The CDR3 DNA is TGTGCCACCAGCAGAGGGGGACTACAAGAGACCCAGTACTTC. Translation gives CATSRGGLQETQYF.

Note on this clone: Mismatch with germline at one junction end may stem from a read error. This chain joins TRBV7-9 and TRBJ2-7; D is possibly TRBD2 (5 bases). CDR1 is SEHNR and CDR2 is FQNEAQ in the germline V gene (reference sequence). The CDR3 is made up of 16 amino acids. The CDR3 DNA follows: TGTGCCAGCAGTTTAGTTCGCGGGTTTAGCTCCTACGAGCAGTACTTC. This translates into CASSLVRGFSSYEQYF.

This clone turned up a few times. Different DNA sequences within this sample yield the same CDR3. The chain joins TRBV19 to TRBJ1-5, with D possibly TRBD1 on 6 matching bases. The CDR3 has 14 amino acids. Germline V lookup: CDR1 LNHDA, CDR2 SQIVND (reference sequence). V dropped 2 bases and J dropped 4 bases, with 9 bases sitting between them. CDR3 in amino acids: CASSITGSNQPQHF. The CDR3 bases are TGTGCCAGTAGTATAACAGGGTCGAATCAGCCCCAGCATTTT.

This clone was found a few times. The gene calls are TRBV28 and TRBJ2-2; D unresolved. CDR3 size: 12 residues. The germline CDR1 and CDR2 sequences are MDHEN and SYDVKM. Trimming took 6 bases from V and 1 from J, leaving 3 bases between them. Here the CDR3 reads CASRENTGELFF. The CDR3 nucleotides are TGTGCCAGCAGGGAGAACACCGGGGAGCTGTTTTTT.

The chain joins TRBV6-4 to TRBJ2-1; D may be TRBD1 or TRBD2 (5 bases each). Germline CDR1 and CDR2: MRHNA and SNTAGT. The germline V and J ends were trimmed by 9 bases and 3 bases, with 15 bases remaining between them. This CDR3 spans 14 amino acids. CDR3 amino acids: CASSPRDHYNEQFF. In DNA form, the CDR3 reads TGTGCCAGTTCGCCCCGGGACCACTACAATGAGCAGTTCTTC.

This clone has just a few counts. This chain connects TRBV7-9 to TRBJ2-7; D gene ambiguous. Germline loops: CDR1 SEHNR, CDR2 FQNEAQ (reference sequence). The V end lost 5 bases, the J end lost 5 bases, and 31 bases lay between the germline ends. This CDR3 has 19 amino acids. The DNA of the CDR3 is TGTGCCAGCAGCCTCCGGAAGGACCCCTACCTGGTAGGGTCCCACGAGCAGTACTTC. Its translation is CASSLRKDPYLVGSHEQYF. Complete variable domain (other parts from reference TRBV7-9 and TRBJ2-7): DTGVSQNPRHKITKRGQNVTFRCDPISEHNRLYWYRQTLGQGPEFLTYFQNEAQLEKSRLLSDRFSAERPKGSFSTLEIQRTEQGDSAMYLCASSLRKDPYLVGSHEQYFGPGTRLTVT.

The rearrangement joins TRBV7-9 to TRBJ2-3; 7 bases match TRBD2. Germline CDR1 reads SEHNR; CDR2 reads FQNEAQ (reference sequence). The junction had 8 bases not matched to a gene; V was cut back by 5 bases and J by 9 bases. The CDR3 is made up of 13 amino acids. The CDR3: CASSLSGTNTQYF. In nucleotides, the CDR3 is TGTGCCAGCAGCCTATCCGGGACTAACACGCAGTATTTT.

This clone was counted only a few times. This chain joins TRBV10-3 and TRBJ2-6; no clear D gene. CDR1 and CDR2 from the germline V gene are ENHRY and SYGVKD. With 10 bases removed from V and 0 bases from J, the gap between germline ends came to 10 bases. This CDR3 has 14 amino acids. For the CDR3, the DNA is TGTGCCAGTAGACCGAACTCTGGGGCCAACGTCCTGACTTTC. Protein sequence: CASRPNSGANVLTF.

The chain links TRBV2 to TRBJ1-1; 8 positions agree with TRBD1. Germline CDR1 and CDR2: SNHLY and FYNNEI. The CDR3 length is 14 residues. V dropped 11 bases and J dropped 0; count of bases not matched to a gene: 8. The CDR3 DNA reads TGTGCCGGACAGGGACCCTCCATGAACACTGAAGCTTTCTTT. It specifies CAGQGPSMNTEAFF.

This clone was detected a few times. The rearrangement uses TRBV5-5 and TRBJ2-7, with D perhaps being TRBD1 or TRBD2 (5 bases each). This CDR3 is 15 amino acids long. Germline loops: CDR1 SGHKS, CDR2 YYEKEE (reference sequence). Trimming removed 5 bases from V and 0 bases from J, with 15 bases in between. The DNA of the CDR3 is TGTGCCAGCAGTACCACTGGGGGTAGCTCCTACGAGCAGTACTTC. Its translation is CASSTTGGSSYEQYF.

The rearrangement links TRBV7-2 to TRBJ1-1; D unclear. CDR1 is SGHTA and CDR2 is FQGNSA in the germline V gene. This CDR3 has 13 residues. Trimming stripped 0 bases from V and 8 bases from J, with 10 bases between. For the CDR3, the DNA is TGTGCCAGCAGCTTAGCGAGGAGTGGCGAAGCTTTCTTT. This gives the protein CASSLARSGEAFF.

There are a few counts of this clone. The rearrangement uses TRBV19 and TRBJ2-6; D tentatively fits TRBD1 or TRBD2 (7 bases each). CDR1 and CDR2 (germline): LNHDA, SQIVND (reference sequence). The CDR3 runs to 19 residues. Trimming removed 0 bases from V and 2 bases from J, with 17 bases in between. CDR3 amino acids: CASSIDGPQGGTGANVLTF. The CDR3 DNA follows: TGTGCCAGTAGTATAGACGGGCCTCAGGGGGGGACTGGGGCCAACGTCCTGACTTTC.

This chain uses TRBV28 with TRBJ2-4; TRBD1 aligns across 7 bases. CDR3 length equals 13 residues. Germline CDR1 is MDHEN and CDR2 is SYDVKM. V was clipped by 6 bases and J by 12 bases; unmatched bases: 11. Here the CDR3 DNA reads TGTGCCAGCAGATTAAGGGCACAGGGGAGTCAGTACTTC. Its protein is CASRLRAQGSQYF.

A note on this clone: A much bigger clone sits one base away, suggesting this may be a read error. This sample also contains other DNA sequences that code for the same CDR3. The V call is TRBV6-5, the J call TRBJ2-5; D gene ambiguous. Germline values: CDR1 MNHEY, CDR2 SVGAGI. V was trimmed by 6 bases and J by 5 bases, leaving 7 bases between them. The CDR3 extends over 11 amino acids. CDR3 in amino acids: CASSLGETQYF. CDR3 in DNA: TGTGCCAGCAGCCTAGGGGAGACCCAGTACTTC.